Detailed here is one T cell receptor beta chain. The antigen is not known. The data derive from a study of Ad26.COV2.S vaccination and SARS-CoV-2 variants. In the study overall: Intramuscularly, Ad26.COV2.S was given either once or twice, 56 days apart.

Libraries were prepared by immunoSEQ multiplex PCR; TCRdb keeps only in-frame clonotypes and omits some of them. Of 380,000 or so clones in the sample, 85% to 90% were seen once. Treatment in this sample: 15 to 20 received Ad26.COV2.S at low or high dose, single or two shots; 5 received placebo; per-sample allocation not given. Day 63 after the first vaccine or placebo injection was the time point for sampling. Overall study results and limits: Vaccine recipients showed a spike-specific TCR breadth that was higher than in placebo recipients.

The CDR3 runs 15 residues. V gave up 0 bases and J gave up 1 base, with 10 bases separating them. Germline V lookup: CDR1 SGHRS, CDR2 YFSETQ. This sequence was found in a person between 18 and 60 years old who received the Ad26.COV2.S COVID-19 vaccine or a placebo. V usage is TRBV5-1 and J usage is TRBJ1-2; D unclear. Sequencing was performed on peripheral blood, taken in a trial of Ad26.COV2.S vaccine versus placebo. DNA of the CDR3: TGCGCCAGCAGCTTGGTCGGGATTGGTAACTATGGCTACACCTTC. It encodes CASSLVGIGNYGYTF.